This T cell receptor beta chain originates from a study of human T cells and chemical hapten exposure. Study-level information: Weekly scalp doses of diphenylcyclopropenone were given to patients during the roughly 24-week study. Slight differences in pooled library volume were the main source of varying TCR yields across samples. Study-level points and caveats: As the donors had alopecia, their immune response may differ from healthy people's.

The time point: patch test 3, about 24 weeks after DPC sensitization. The sample's treatment: therapeutic diphenylcyclopropenone sensitization with weekly scalp DPC. This clonotype has more than one count but fewer than ten. Its antigen is still unknown. What the library attached to individual cDNA molecules were unique molecular identifiers. MiXCR, run by TCRdb on the RACE reads, gives a single entry per CDR3 protein. This sample has some 180,000 distinct CDR3 sequences; about 25% occur once, and the top ten carry under 2.5%. The V end was cut by 6 bases, the J end by 2 bases, with 11 bases between. The CDR3 length is 14 residues. The V gene's germline CDR1 is SGHVS and CDR2 FQNEAQ.

The specimen was whole blood, collected in connection with sensitization to the hapten diphenylcyclopropenone (DPC). This TCR was sampled from a woman aged 40 to 50 with alopecia areata. Some clones in this sample may be carry-over from other donors' samples. This chain connects TRBV7-8 to TRBJ2-1, with a possible D match to TRBD1 (5 bases). CDR3 sequence reads: CASRDTGPYNEQFF. In DNA, the CDR3 is TGTGCCAGCAGAGATACAGGACCCTACAATGAGCAGTTCTTC.